A single sample is the source of the 9 T cell receptor beta chains below, sequenced in a study of early T cells in non-severe SARS-CoV-2 infection. TCRdb fed the 5' RACE reads into MiXCR, producing one record per CDR3 protein. The sample consists of roughly 69,000 distinct CDR3 sequences, more than 8% of them appearing once. Here the sequenced sample was whole blood, taken at baseline. All receptors derive from an adult who was a healthcare worker with PCR-confirmed SARS-CoV-2 infection or an uninfected control (not recorded which).

This clonotype was detected ten times or more. J is TRBJ1-3 and V is TRBV4-3, with TRBD1 matching over 9 bases. The germline V gene encodes CDR1 LGHNA and CDR2 YSLEER. The V gene end was trimmed by 1 base and the J gene end by 10 bases; junction bases not matched to a gene: 2. This CDR3 has 13 amino acids. The DNA of the CDR3 is TGCGCCAGCAGCCAAGCACAGGGGGCTACCATATATTTT. Translating gives CASSQAQGATIYF.

This clonotype has ten or more counts. The chain joins TRBV9 to TRBJ2-1, with a weak D call TRBD2 (6 bases). The CDR3 consists of 15 residues. The V and J ends lost 0 bases and 4 bases respectively, with 11 bases between them. Germline loops: CDR1 SGDLS, CDR2 YYNGEE. The CDR3 nucleotides read TGTGCCAGCAGCGTAGTGGTCGGGAGTTACAATGAGCAGTTCTTC. Protein sequence: CASSVVVGSYNEQFF.

The J gene is TRBJ2-1, the V gene TRBV19; possible D gene TRBD1, 9 bases. This CDR3 comprises 19 residues. Trimming shortened V by 6 bases and J by 0 bases, and 24 bases separated the two germline ends. CDR1 and CDR2 (germline): LNHDA, SQIVND (reference sequence). The CDR3 DNA follows: TGTGCCAGTAGCCGGGGGGGACAGGGACTAACTAGCTCCTACAATGAGCAGTTCTTC. It specifies CASSRGGQGLTSSYNEQFF. Full variable domain (rest looked up from reference TRBV19 and TRBJ2-1): DGGITQSPKYLFRKEGQNVTLSCEQNLNHDAMYWYRQDPGQGLRLIYYSQIVNDFQKGDIAEGYSVSREKKESFPLTVTSAQKNPTAFYLCASSRGGQGLTSSYNEQFFGPGTRLTVL.

This clonotype was seen a few times. The chain carries TRBV5-1 and TRBJ2-7, with D tentatively TRBD1 (5 bases). The CDR3 is 13 amino acids. CDR1 SGHRS and CDR2 YFSETQ come from the germline V gene. The V end was cut by 0 bases, the J end by 4 bases, with 8 bases between. CDR3 amino acids: CASSLDRPYEQYF. CDR3 coding DNA: TGCGCCAGCAGCTTGGACAGGCCTTACGAGCAGTACTTC. Combining the CDR3 with reference TRBV5-1 and TRBJ2-7 gives the whole variable domain KAGVTQTPRYLIKTRGQQVTLSCSPISGHRSVSWYQQTPGQGLQFLFEYFSETQRNKGNFPGRFSGRQFSNSRSEMNVSTLELGDSALYLCASSLDRPYEQYFGPGTRLTVT.

V gene TRBV6-2 or TRBV6-3 combines with J gene TRBJ2-7; D ambiguous. This CDR3 is 12 amino acids long. V was clipped by 4 bases and J by 7 bases, with 11 bases between them. In germline, CDR1 is MNHEY, CDR2 SVGEGT. The CDR3 region has the DNA TGTGCCAGCAGTTTGCCAGGCCTTGAGCAGTACTTC. Translating it yields CASSLPGLEQYF.

This clonotype was detected a few times. V is TRBV7-2 and J is TRBJ1-1; D call uncertain. The CDR3 length is 13 residues. Germline V gene lookup returns CDR1 SGHTA and CDR2 FQGNSA. The V end was cut by 5 bases, the J end by 0 bases, with 7 bases between. Here the CDR3 DNA reads TGTGCCAGCAGCCGAGCCCTGAACACTGAAGCTTTCTTT. Its translation is CASSRALNTEAFF.

This clonotype was counted many times. The chain combines TRBV4-1 with TRBJ1-6; weak D call: TRBD1 (5 bases). The CDR3 has 16 residues. The V end was cut by 0 bases, the J end by 8 bases, with 14 bases between. Germline V gives CDR1 MGHRA, CDR2 YSYEKL. CDR3: CASSQDGGGGDSPLHF. CDR3 sequence (DNA): TGCGCCAGCAGCCAAGATGGGGGAGGAGGGGATTCACCCCTCCACTTT.

At least ten counts were recorded for this clonotype. The V gene is TRBV6-2 or TRBV6-3, the J gene TRBJ1-5; 10 nucleotides match TRBD1. The germline gives CDR1 MNHEY, CDR2 SVGEGT. This CDR3 comprises 13 residues. Trimming at V came to 6 bases and at J to 12 bases, leaving 8 bases not matched to a gene. This CDR3 reads CASSPTGGGIQHF. The CDR3 region has the DNA TGTGCCAGCAGCCCGACAGGGGGCGGAATCCAGCATTTT.

This clonotype was seen only a few times. The chain is built from TRBV7-2 and TRBJ1-2, with D perhaps matching TRBD1 (5 bases). The germline V gene has CDR1 SGHTA and CDR2 FQGNSA. This CDR3 spans 15 amino acids. Between the trimmed V and J ends, which lost 2 bases and 6 bases, there was a span of 16 bases. The CDR3 region has the DNA TGTGCCAGCAGCTTACAGCGGTCGGGGGAGGATGGCTACACCTTC. Its translation: CASSLQRSGEDGYTF.